The T cell receptor (beta chain) under discussion was sequenced for a study of a mutant IDH1 vaccine in newly diagnosed glioma. The time point denotes: baseline, week 1 (first vaccination visit). Specified treatment: pre-vaccination baseline after standard-of-care therapy. The astrocytomas were IDH1-mutant, ATRX-negative, and WHO grade 3 or 4. Whole-study results and caveats: Pseudoprogression appears to have had no connection to changes in top peripheral T cell clonotypes.

Comment on this clone: What it recognizes is unknown.

J gave up 0 bases and V 6 bases, and 7 bases lay outside the gene matches. The CDR3 spans 15 residues. The germline V gene encodes CDR1 MNHNY and CDR2 SVGAGI (reference sequence). The assay was immunoSEQ multiplex PCR, and TCRdb's table has in-frame clones only and misses some. Of around 60,000 clones in the sample, about 91% were seen once. The TCR originated in a man in his forties or fifties with glioma. The chain carries TRBV6-6 and TRBJ2-7; 8 bases map to TRBD2. The input for sequencing was PBMCs, taken from a glioma patient treated with radiotherapy, temozolomide or both. The CDR3 region has the DNA TGTGCCAGCAGACCAACTAGCGGAAGCTCCTACGAGCAGTACTTC. It yields the protein CASRPTSGSSYEQYF.